Each of the 9 T cell receptor beta chains below was sequenced from the same sample in a study of blood T cell repertoires in COVID-19. Here immunoSEQ multiplex PCR was the method, and the copy in TCRdb shows in-frame clones only, minus some. The repertoire holds about 140,000 clones, with about 80% as singletons. The material sequenced was PBMCs or T cells enriched from blood (not recorded which). The receptors derive from a woman between 45 and 65 years old who had recovered from COVID-19.

The rearrangement joins TRBV12-5 to TRBJ1-4; TRBD1 matches 8 bases. The CDR3 consists of 17 residues. The J segment lost 8 bases and the V segment lost 2 bases, leaving 13 bases of the junction unmatched. CDR1 and CDR2 from the germline V gene are LGHNT and FRNRAP. DNA for the CDR3: TGTGCTAGTGGTTTGTGTGTTAATGGACAGGGTCGGGAAAAACTGTTTTTT. Protein product: CASGLCVNGQGREKLFF.

The chain has TRBV18 and TRBJ2-3, with 9 bases lining up with TRBD1. V lost 5 bases, J lost 6 bases, and 6 bases stayed unmatched. CDR1 and CDR2 from the germline V gene are KGHSH and LQKENI. The CDR3 runs 14 residues. The CDR3 reads CASSVTGGQDTQYF. The CDR3 DNA sequence: TGTGCCAGCTCAGTGACAGGGGGGCAGGATACGCAGTATTTT.

This clone was found once. The chain combines TRBV5-4 with TRBJ2-3; 12 bases match TRBD1. CDR1 and CDR2 from the germline V gene are SGHNT and YYREEE (reference sequence). V trimming: 4 bases; J trimming: 0 bases; junction bases outside the gene matches: 3. The CDR3 is 16 amino acids. This CDR3 reads CASSRDRGQSTDTQYF. The CDR3 bases are TGTGCCAGCAGCAGGGACAGGGGGCAAAGCACAGATACGCAGTATTTT.

As regards this clone: In the same sample, other DNA sequences code for this CDR3. The chain recombines TRBV30 with TRBJ1-2; TRBD1 might be the D (5 bases). This CDR3 region has 12 residues. V lost 2 bases, J lost 5 bases, and 9 bases lay in between. Looked up from germline, CDR1 is GTSNPN and CDR2 is SVGIG (reference sequence). CDR3 sequence: CAWSRGGYGYTF. CDR3 sequence (DNA): TGTGCCTGGAGTAGGGGAGGATATGGCTACACCTTC. Full variable domain (missing parts from reference TRBV30 and TRBJ1-2): SQTIHQWPATLVQPVGSPLSLECTVEGTSNPNLYWYRQAAGRGLQLLFYSVGIGQISSEVPQNLSASRPQDRQFILSSKKLLLSDSGFYLCAWSRGGYGYTFGSGTRLTVV.

This chain joins TRBV7-6 and TRBJ1-1, with D perhaps matching TRBD1 (6 bases). Trimming took off 5 bases at V and 8 bases at J, with 12 bases between the two ends. Germline V gene lookup returns CDR1 SGHVS and CDR2 FNYEAQ. This CDR3 has 12 amino acids. The CDR3 DNA is TGTGCCAGCAGCCTACAGGGAGCCGAAGCTTTCTTT. It specifies CASSLQGAEAFF.

This clone was seen a handful of times. The V gene is TRBV7-3, the J gene TRBJ2-1; D might be TRBD2 (5 bases). Deletions cut 2 bases from V and 10 bases from J, with 12 bases between. CDR3 size: 13 residues. CDR1 is SGHTA and CDR2 is FQGTGA in the germline V gene. As DNA, the CDR3 is TGTGCCAGCAGCTTATCGAGGGAAGGAGAGCAGTTCTTC. Amino acids: CASSLSREGEQFF.

The chain is built from TRBV5-5 and TRBJ2-3; the D is unclear. V dropped 5 bases and J dropped 3 bases, with 7 bases sitting between them. The CDR3 is 12 residues long. Germline V gene sequence: CDR1 SGHKS, CDR2 YYEKEE (reference sequence). CDR3 protein: CASSQITDTQYF. CDR3 sequence (DNA): TGTGCCAGCAGTCAGATTACAGATACGCAGTATTTT. The full variable domain, its missing parts supplied by reference TRBV5-5 and TRBJ2-3, is DAGVTQSPTHLIKTRGQQVTLRCSPISGHKSVSWYQQVLGQGPQFIFQYYEKEERGRGNFPDRFSARQFPNYSSELNVNALLLGDSALYLCASSQITDTQYFGPGTRLTVL.

This rearrangement joins TRBV28 to TRBJ2-7, with D possibly TRBD1 on 6 matching bases. Germline CDR1 and CDR2: MDHEN and SYDVKM. This CDR3 comprises 16 residues. The V end lost 4 bases, the J end lost 6 bases, and 22 bases lay between the germline ends. CDR3 sequence: CASSSQYRDRSSEQYF. DNA of the CDR3: TGTGCCAGCAGTTCCCAATACCGAGACAGGTCTAGCGAGCAGTACTTC.

This clone was seen a handful of times. The chain uses TRBV2 and TRBJ2-1, with TRBD2 matching 7 bases. V lost 4 bases to trimming and J lost 7 bases; unmatched junction nucleotides: 4. The CDR3 is 13 amino acids. Germline V gene sequence: CDR1 SNHLY, CDR2 FYNNEI. CDR3 in DNA: TGTGCCAGCAGTGGGGACTACAGTAATGAGCAGTTCTTC. Translation gives CASSGDYSNEQFF.